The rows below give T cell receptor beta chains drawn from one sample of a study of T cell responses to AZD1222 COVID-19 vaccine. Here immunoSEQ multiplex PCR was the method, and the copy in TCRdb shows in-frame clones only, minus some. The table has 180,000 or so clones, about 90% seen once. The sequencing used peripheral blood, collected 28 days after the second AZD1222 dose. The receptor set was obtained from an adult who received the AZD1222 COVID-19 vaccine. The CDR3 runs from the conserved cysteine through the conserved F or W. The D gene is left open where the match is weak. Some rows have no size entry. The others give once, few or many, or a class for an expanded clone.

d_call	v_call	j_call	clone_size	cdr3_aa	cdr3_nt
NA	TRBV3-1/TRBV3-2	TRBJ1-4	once	CASSRELEILREKLFF	TGTGCCAGCAGCCGAGAGCTAGAGATTTTACGTGAAAAACTGTTTTTT
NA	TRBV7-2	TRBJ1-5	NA	CASSLVGVGLEPQHF	TGTGCCAGCAGCTTAGTAGGCGTTGGATTGGAACCCCAGCATTTT
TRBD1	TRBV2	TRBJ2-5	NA	CASSPLQGDRGETQYF	TGTGCCAGCAGTCCTTTACAGGGGGACCGGGGCGAGACCCAGTACTTC
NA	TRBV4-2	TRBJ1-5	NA	CASSQGGNQPQHF	TGTGCCAGCAGCCAAGGGGGCAATCAGCCCCAGCATTTT
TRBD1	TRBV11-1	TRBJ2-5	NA	CASSRPPTGEETQYF	TGTGCCAGCAGCCGACCACCTACAGGGGAGGAGACCCAGTACTTC
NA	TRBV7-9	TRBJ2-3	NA	CASSRRKTSTDTQYF	TGTGCCAGCAGCAGGCGAAAGACTAGCACAGATACGCAGTATTTT
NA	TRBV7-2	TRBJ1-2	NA	CASSPRRGSDYGYTF	TGTGCCAGCAGCCCCAGACGGGGGTCGGACTATGGCTACACCTTC
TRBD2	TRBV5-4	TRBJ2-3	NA	CASSRPGLAGGPGDTQYF	TGTGCCAGCAGCCGACCGGGACTAGCGGGAGGGCCGGGAGATACGCAGTATTTT
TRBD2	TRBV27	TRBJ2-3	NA	CASSLASPAGIMNTQYF	TGTGCCAGCAGTTTAGCCTCACCAGCGGGGATCATGAATACGCAGTATTTT
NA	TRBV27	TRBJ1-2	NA	CASSAVYGRGNYGYTF	TGTGCCAGCAGTGCTGTGTACGGAAGGGGTAACTATGGCTACACCTTC
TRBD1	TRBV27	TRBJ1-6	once	CASSSDRVYNSPLHF	TGTGCCAGCAGTTCCGACAGGGTCTATAATTCACCCCTCCACTTT
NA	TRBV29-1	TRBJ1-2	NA	CSVEEEEINYGYTF	TGCAGCGTTGAAGAGGAGGAGATAAACTATGGCTACACCTTC
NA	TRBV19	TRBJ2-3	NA	CASSPAPERPDTQYF	TGTGCCAGTAGCCCGGCGCCTGAACGGCCAGATACGCAGTATTTT